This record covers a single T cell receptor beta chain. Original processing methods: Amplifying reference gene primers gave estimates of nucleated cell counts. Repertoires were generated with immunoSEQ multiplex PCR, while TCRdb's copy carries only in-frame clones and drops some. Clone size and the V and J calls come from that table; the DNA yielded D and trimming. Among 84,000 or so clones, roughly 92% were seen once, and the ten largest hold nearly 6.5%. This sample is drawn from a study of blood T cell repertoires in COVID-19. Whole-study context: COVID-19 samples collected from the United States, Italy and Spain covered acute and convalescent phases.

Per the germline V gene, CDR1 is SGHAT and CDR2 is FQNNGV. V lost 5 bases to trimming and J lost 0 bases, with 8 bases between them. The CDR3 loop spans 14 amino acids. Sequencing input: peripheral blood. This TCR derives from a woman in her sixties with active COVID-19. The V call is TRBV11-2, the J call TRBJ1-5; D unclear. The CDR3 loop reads CASSPTDSNQPQHF. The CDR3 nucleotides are TGTGCCAGCAGCCCCACAGATAGCAATCAGCCCCAGCATTTT.